This TCR beta chain was profiled in a study of cytomegalovirus exposure and HLA in healthy donors. Study observations and caveats: Reports state that TCR beta sequences accurately predicted most subjects' HLA-A and HLA-B alleles. Evidence from a later analysis indicated that most CMV-associated TCR beta chains looked HLA-restricted.

Only one count was recorded for this clone. Its specificity is unknown. Trimming pared 4 bases from V and 0 bases from J, leaving 11 bases between. Per germline, CDR1 KGHSH and CDR2 LQKENI. The CDR3 runs 15 residues. Amplification used 60 Vbeta primers and 13 Jbeta primers. The table came from immunoSEQ multiplex PCR; TCRdb's copy has only in-frame clones and leaves some out. The sample lists under 200,000 clones; 75% to 85% were seen once. The TCR sequence derives from a male donor in good health and CMV-seropositive. This chain links TRBV18 with TRBJ2-3; D is possibly TRBD1 (5 bases). What was sequenced was PBMCs. Here the CDR3 reads CASSQGQGSTDTQYF. The CDR3 DNA follows: TGTGCCAGCTCACAGGGGCAGGGTAGCACAGATACGCAGTATTTT.